These T cell receptor beta chains were read from a single sample in a study of beta chain features in type 1 diabetes. The protocol was immunoSEQ multiplex PCR, while the TCRdb copy is restricted to in-frame clones and leaves out a portion. The sample consists of some 150,000 clones, approximately 9.1% of them appearing once. The sample consisted of central memory CD4+ T cells from blood. The receptors were gathered from a woman aged 25 to 45 with type 1 diabetes. Both conserved end residues are part of each CDR3. Not every row has a clone size; where given, it reads once, few, many or a size class.

>few|TRBV2
CASSEAAGGQPQHF
>few|TRBV30
CAWSPRQGYGYTF
>few|TRBV30
CAWSVRRGNGYTF
>many|TRBV4-1
CASSQRESTDTQYF
>.|TRBV20-1
CSARATVEQFF
>few|TRBV27
CASSYNYDRGLEQYF
>few|TRBV9
CASNIGGLENTEAFF
>.|TRBV7-9
CASSPTGSAQHF
>few|TRBV15
CATSSGQGSGQPQHF
>.|TRBV28
CASSPLAGATYEQYF
>many|TRBV18
CASSTGTSGIDEQFF
>.|TRBV28
CASNRLAAARAGELFF
>.|TRBV14
CASSQEEVSGYTF
>.|TRBV29-1
CSVPQTGTGTDNEQFF
>.|TRBV4-2
CASRVREGTDTQYF
>.|TRBV5-6
CASSSWGLAHNEQFF
>once|TRBV7-8
CASSQNADVRGNEQFF
>few|TRBV25-1
CASSDVRTGDGGYTF
>few|TRBV2
CASSWGQGAGSEQFF